Below, 29 T cell receptor beta chains from the same sample are listed, as sequenced in a study of T cell responses to AZD1222 COVID-19 vaccine. Some clones are missing from TCRdb's copy, which holds only in-frame ones; the method was immunoSEQ multiplex PCR. The profile shows about 110,000 clones, over 80% of them singletons. Material: peripheral blood, obtained 28 days after the second AZD1222 dose. The receptors were sampled from an adult who received the AZD1222 COVID-19 vaccine.

The genes are TRBV18 and TRBJ2-1; possible D gene TRBD2, 5 bases. Trimming shortened V by 5 bases and J by 3 bases, and 11 bases separated the two germline ends. Germline assignment: CDR1 KGHSH and CDR2 LQKENI. The CDR3 consists of 14 residues. CDR3 sequence: CASSMVGIYNEQFF. CDR3 nucleotide sequence: TGTGCCAGCTCAATGGTCGGGATCTACAATGAGCAGTTCTTC.

The chain links TRBV15 to TRBJ2-2; D uncertain. The CDR3 contains 15 residues. Germline V CDR1 and CDR2: LNHNV, YYDKDF (reference sequence). The V gene lost 6 bases and the J gene lost 0 bases, with 11 bases spanning the gap. CDR3 nucleotides: TGTGCCACCAGGCCCAGGACCTCGAACACCGGGGAGCTGTTTTTT. This sequence encodes CATRPRTSNTGELFF. The full variable domain, completed using reference TRBV15 and TRBJ2-2, is DAMVIQNPRYQVTQFGKPVTLSCSQTLNHNVMYWYQQKSSQAPKLLFHYYDKDFNNEADTPDNFQSRRPNTSFCFLDIRSPGLGDTAMYLCATRPRTSNTGELFFGEGSRLTVL.

The chain joins TRBV20-1 to TRBJ1-1; 7 bases agree with TRBD1. The CDR3 covers 14 residues. The V segment lost 3 bases and the J segment 1 base; nucleotides outside the gene matches: 5. Germline assignment: CDR1 DFQATT and CDR2 SNEGSKA (reference sequence). The CDR3 region is CSASSGGQNTEAFF. The DNA for the CDR3 is TGCAGTGCTAGTTCAGGGGGACAGAACACTGAAGCTTTCTTT.

Details on this clone: The same CDR3 can be traced to other DNA sequences in this sample. This chain uses TRBV6-1 with TRBJ1-2; 7 nucleotides agree with TRBD1. CDR3 length: 15 residues. Germline CDR1 MNHNS, CDR2 SASEGT. J gave up 0 bases and V 0 bases, and 1 base lay outside the gene matches. The CDR3 loop reads CASSEAGTANYGYTF. The CDR3 DNA sequence: TGTGCCAGCAGTGAAGCGGGGACAGCTAACTATGGCTACACCTTC.

The chain couples TRBV10-2 to TRBJ2-1, with D possibly matching TRBD1 (6 bases). The CDR3 has 15 residues. Germline V gives CDR1 WSHSY, CDR2 SAAADI. Deletions cut 6 bases from V and 5 bases from J, with 17 bases between. This chain's CDR3 is CASRTSTGRDNEQFF. The CDR3 nucleotides read TGCGCCAGCAGGACCTCGACAGGAAGGGACAATGAGCAGTTCTTC.

The V gene is TRBV6-5, the J gene TRBJ1-5, with 7 bases lining up with TRBD1. With 7 bases clipped from V and 2 bases from J, the junction kept 8 bases outside the gene matches. Germline-derived CDR1 and CDR2 are MNHEY and SVGAGI. This CDR3 region has 15 residues. CDR3 protein: CASKRQGSGNQPQHF. CDR3 coding DNA: TGTGCCAGCAAGCGACAGGGATCGGGCAATCAGCCCCAGCATTTT.

This CDR3 reads CASSVVSENTEAFF. The CDR3 DNA sequence: TGTGCCAGCAGCGTAGTATCGGAGAACACTGAAGCTTTCTTT. The rearrangement uses TRBV9 and TRBJ1-1; D ambiguous. This CDR3 comprises 14 residues. Trimming left V 0 bases short and J 1 base short, with 7 bases between. Per the germline V gene, CDR1 is SGDLS and CDR2 is YYNGEE.

The V call is TRBV5-4, the J call TRBJ2-3; D gene uncertain. The CDR3 loop spans 13 amino acids. Germline V lookup: CDR1 SGHNT, CDR2 YYREEE (reference sequence). The ends were cut back, 1 base at V and 5 bases at J, with 8 bases in the middle. CDR3 nucleotide sequence: TGTGCCAGCAGCTTGTCCCGGGTAGATACGCAGTATTTT. This codes for CASSLSRVDTQYF. The full variable domain, its missing parts supplied by reference TRBV5-4 and TRBJ2-3, is ETGVTQSPTHLIKTRGQQVTLRCSSQSGHNTVSWYQQALGQGPQFIFQYYREEENGRGNFPPRFSGLQFPNYSSELNVNALELDDSALYLCASSLSRVDTQYFGPGTRLTVL.

The chain has TRBV28 and TRBJ1-2, with a tentative D call TRBD1 (5 bases). This CDR3 contains 12 residues. V was trimmed by 4 bases and J by 10 bases, leaving 13 bases between them. CDR1 MDHEN and CDR2 SYDVKM come from the germline V gene. The CDR3 loop is CASSSPGLLYTF. The CDR3 DNA sequence: TGTGCCAGCAGTTCTCCGGGACTCCTCTACACCTTC.

The V gene is TRBV19, the J gene TRBJ2-3, with 7 bases identical to TRBD2. This CDR3 contains 19 residues. Per the germline V gene, CDR1 is LNHDA and CDR2 is SQIVND (reference sequence). Trimming took 0 bases from V and 2 from J; bases not matched to a gene: 14. The CDR3 nucleotides read TGTGCCAGTAGTATAGATAATAGGCGCTACGGGGGGTACACAGATACGCAGTATTTT. Its protein is CASSIDNRRYGGYTDTQYF.

This chain uses TRBV10-3 with TRBJ2-2; maybe TRBD1 (6 bases). The CDR3 extends over 15 amino acids. Trimming shortened V by 0 bases and J by 7 bases, and 12 bases separated the two germline ends. Germline V gene data show CDR1 as ENHRY and CDR2 as SYGVKD. CDR3 amino acids: CAISESWDTIGELFF. The CDR3 region has the DNA TGTGCCATCAGTGAGTCCTGGGACACCATCGGGGAGCTGTTTTTT.

The chain combines TRBV7-2 with TRBJ1-6; TRBD1 might be the D (5 bases). CDR1 and CDR2 from the germline V gene are SGHTA and FQGNSA. V shed 5 bases and J shed 5 bases, with 13 bases lying between them. CDR3 size: 15 residues. CDR3 sequence reads: CASSDKTGHNSPLHF. The CDR3 coding sequence is TGTGCCAGCAGCGACAAAACAGGTCATAATTCACCCCTCCACTTT.

The J gene is TRBJ2-5, the V gene TRBV5-4; 10 bases align to TRBD2. Per germline, CDR1 SGHNT and CDR2 YYREEE (reference sequence). The CDR3 runs to 16 residues. V was pared by 5 bases and J by 0 bases, with 7 bases of the junction left unmatched. The CDR3 DNA follows: TGTGCCAGCAGTCGGTACAGCGGGAGGGACCAAGAGACCCAGTACTTC. The encoded protein is CASSRYSGRDQETQYF.

The chain recombines TRBV18 with TRBJ2-1, with D uncertain. The CDR3 loop spans 15 amino acids. Germline CDR1 and CDR2: KGHSH and LQKENI. Between the trimmed V and J ends, which lost 6 bases and 0 bases, there was a span of 12 bases. In DNA form, the CDR3 reads TGTGCCAGCTCTCATACAGAAAGCTCCTACAATGAGCAGTTCTTC. Residues: CASSHTESSYNEQFF.

The chain joins TRBV15 to TRBJ2-1; 8 bases are shared with TRBD1. The germline gives CDR1 LNHNV, CDR2 YYDKDF (reference sequence). This CDR3 comprises 16 residues. J lost 4 bases, V lost 1 base, and 6 bases had no gene match. Written as DNA, the CDR3 is TGTGCCACCAGCAGAGTGGGGGACAGGCTATACAATGAGCAGTTCTTC. Its translation: CATSRVGDRLYNEQFF.

The CDR3 sequence is CASTPGPLSNQPQHF. The CDR3 DNA is TGTGCCAGCACCCCGGGGCCGCTTAGCAATCAGCCCCAGCATTTT. The chain employs TRBV28 and TRBJ1-5; possibly TRBD1 for D (5 bases). The V gene lost 7 bases and the J gene lost 0 bases, with 13 bases spanning the gap. This CDR3 spans 15 amino acids. Germline V CDR1 and CDR2: MDHEN, SYDVKM.

The count of this clone is one. The genes are TRBV10-3 and TRBJ2-5; D may be TRBD2 (6 bases). V lost 5 bases and J 4 bases, leaving 20 bases between the germline ends. Germline lookup yields CDR1 ENHRY and CDR2 SYGVKD. The CDR3 contains 16 residues. The CDR3 reads CAISLSTGAAGETQYF. CDR3 in DNA: TGTGCCATCAGTCTATCGACCGGGGCAGCGGGAGAGACCCAGTACTTC.

This chain uses TRBV7-8 with TRBJ2-1, with 8 bases identical to TRBD2. CDR3 length: 15 residues. V was pared by 5 bases and J by 5 bases, with 8 bases of the junction left unmatched. Germline V gene lookup returns CDR1 SGHVS and CDR2 FQNEAQ. CDR3 residues: CASSNRGGLNNEQFF. The CDR3 DNA sequence: TGTGCCAGCAGCAATCGGGGGGGACTTAACAATGAGCAGTTCTTC.

J is TRBJ1-1 and V is TRBV5-5, with 7 bases aligning to TRBD1. Germline lookup yields CDR1 SGHKS and CDR2 YYEKEE (reference sequence). This CDR3 is 15 amino acids long. V shed 4 bases, J shed 2 bases, and the junction held 8 bases outside the gene matches. The DNA for the CDR3 is TGTGCCAGCAGCCACGAAGGGACAGTTAACACTGAAGCTTTCTTT. Protein product: CASSHEGTVNTEAFF.

This sequence joins TRBV19 and TRBJ2-2, with D perhaps TRBD1 (6 bases). The ends were cut back, 2 bases at V and 5 bases at J, with 15 bases in the middle. CDR3 size: 16 residues. Germline assignment: CDR1 LNHDA and CDR2 SQIVND (reference sequence). The CDR3 DNA is TGTGCCAGTAGTATACAGCAGGGGCGAATGACCGGGGAGCTGTTTTTT. Encoded protein: CASSIQQGRMTGELFF.

V is TRBV6-2 or TRBV6-3 and J is TRBJ1-5, with D hard to call. V lost 4 bases to trimming and J lost 9 bases, with 22 bases between them. Germline V lookup: CDR1 MNHEY, CDR2 SVGEGT. The CDR3 runs to 16 residues. The CDR3 loop reads CASSWSAGDQPPPQHF. CDR3 DNA sequence: TGTGCCAGCAGTTGGTCGGCCGGAGACCAACCTCCGCCCCAGCATTTT.

This sequence joins TRBV7-9 and TRBJ2-1, with D possibly matching TRBD2 (6 bases). Germline V gene lookup returns CDR1 SEHNR and CDR2 FQNEAQ (reference sequence). V was trimmed by 1 base and J by 6 bases, leaving 13 bases between them. This CDR3 contains 15 residues. CDR3: CASSLGGGTPNEQFF. CDR3 sequence (DNA): TGTGCCAGCAGCTTAGGGGGCGGGACCCCCAATGAGCAGTTCTTC.

The chain is built from TRBV28 and TRBJ1-5; D possibly corresponds to TRBD1 (5 bases). V lost 4 bases, J lost 9 bases, and 13 bases lay in between. CDR1 and CDR2 from the germline V gene are MDHEN and SYDVKM. CDR3 length equals 13 residues. The CDR3 here is CASSYQGSWPQHF. The CDR3 nucleotides are TGTGCCAGCAGTTACCAGGGTTCGTGGCCCCAGCATTTT.

The chain joins TRBV15 to TRBJ2-2; TRBD1 agrees at 8 bases. J was trimmed by 5 bases and V by 3 bases; bases with no gene match: 11. Germline V gene sequence: CDR1 LNHNV, CDR2 YYDKDF (reference sequence). The CDR3 covers 17 residues. CDR3 DNA sequence: TGTGCCACCAGCAGTGTTTCTCAGGGGGCTTGGACCGGGGAGCTGTTTTTT. It is translated as CATSSVSQGAWTGELFF.

The chain combines TRBV6-1 with TRBJ2-4; D perhaps matches TRBD2 (6 bases). The CDR3 is made up of 16 amino acids. Germline V gene sequence: CDR1 MNHNS, CDR2 SASEGT. The V end was cut by 2 bases, the J end by 0 bases, with 11 bases between. The CDR3, as DNA: TGTGCCAGCAGTGAAACTGGGGGGTTAGCCAAAAACATTCAGTACTTC. Its translation is CASSETGGLAKNIQYF.

The chain combines TRBV3-1 (or the pseudogene TRBV3-2) with TRBJ1-5; D uncertain. This CDR3 has 13 residues. Germline CDR1 LGHDT, CDR2 YNNKEL (reference sequence). V dropped 1 base and J dropped 6 bases, with 7 bases sitting between them. In DNA form, the CDR3 reads TGTGCCAGCAGCCAAGTTGTAGGTCAGCCCCAGCATTTT. This sequence encodes CASSQVVGQPQHF.

This clone was seen just once. The gene calls are TRBV19 and TRBJ2-7; no reliable D call. V lost 3 bases and J 5 bases, leaving 17 bases between the germline ends. The CDR3 runs 15 residues. Germline values: CDR1 LNHDA, CDR2 SQIVND (reference sequence). CDR3 DNA: TGTGCCAGTAGTATCGGGTCCTCACTTGTCGACGAGCAGTACTTC. Encoded protein: CASSIGSSLVDEQYF.

The chain employs TRBV30 and TRBJ1-1, with 7 bases matching TRBD1. The CDR3 spans 15 residues. CDR1 and CDR2 (germline): GTSNPN, SVGIG (reference sequence). The V segment lost 0 bases and the J segment 8 bases; nucleotides outside the gene matches: 12. The CDR3 here is CAWSVAGQPQGEAFF. DNA of the CDR3: TGTGCCTGGAGTGTAGCGGGACAGCCACAGGGGGAAGCTTTCTTT. Looking up the rest from reference TRBV30 and TRBJ1-1 gives the full variable domain: SQTIHQWPATLVQPVGSPLSLECTVEGTSNPNLYWYRQAAGRGLQLLFYSVGIGQISSEVPQNLSASRPQDRQFILSSKKLLLSDSGFYLCAWSVAGQPQGEAFFGQGTRLTVV.

The chain employs TRBV11-2 and TRBJ2-1; 8 bases map to TRBD2. The CDR3 covers 15 residues. V trimming: 4 bases; J trimming: 0 bases; junction bases outside the gene matches: 2. The germline gives CDR1 SGHAT, CDR2 FQNNGV. The CDR3 reads CASSWGTSSYNEQFF. CDR3 DNA sequence: TGTGCCAGCAGCTGGGGGACTAGCTCCTACAATGAGCAGTTCTTC.